One sample yielded the 28 T cell receptor beta chains listed below, sequenced in a study of blood T cell repertoires in COVID-19. TCRdb's table, derived via immunoSEQ multiplex PCR, lists solely in-frame clones and lacks some. This sample carries approximately 180,000 clones, about 90% of them seen once, and the ten largest clones take approximately 21%. Sequenced: peripheral blood. The source is a man between 60 and 70 years old with active or convalescent COVID-19.

The V and J genes are TRBV6-1 and TRBJ1-4; TRBD1 is a possible D gene (5 bases). CDR3 length equals 14 residues. CDR1 and CDR2 (germline): MNHNS, SASEGT. Deletions cut 2 bases from V and 8 bases from J, with 12 bases between. CDR3 nucleotides: TGTGCCAGCAGTGAACGCAGGGCAGAAGAAAAACTGTTTTTT. Its translation: CASSERRAEEKLFF.

The CDR3 DNA sequence: TGTGCCAGCAGCTCACCACAGGGGGCGCGACAGCCCCAGCATTTT. Translated, it gives CASSSPQGARQPQHF. V usage is TRBV6-6 and J usage is TRBJ1-5; TRBD1 aligns across 9 bases. Trimming removed 6 bases from V and 7 bases from J; junction bases left unmatched: 10. There are 15 residues in the CDR3. From germline, CDR1 is MNHNY and CDR2 SVGAGI (reference sequence).

The table lists this clone with a few counts. This chain connects TRBV21-1 to TRBJ2-1; TRBD2, the table's D call, was not compared with the DNA. TRBV21-1 is designated a pseudogene. The CDR3 is 16 residues long. CDR3 in DNA: TGTGCCAGCAGCAAAGGAGCGGGGCGAACCTACAATGAGCAGTTCTTC. This translates into CASSKGAGRTYNEQFF.

V usage is TRBV2 and J usage is TRBJ2-7; 9 positions agree with TRBD1. This CDR3 spans 13 amino acids. Germline V lookup: CDR1 SNHLY, CDR2 FYNNEI. V shed 8 bases and J 0 bases; nucleotides not matched to a gene: 2. The CDR3 loop is CASGGQGSYEQYF. CDR3 bases: TGTGCCAGCGGGGGACAGGGCTCCTACGAGCAGTACTTC.

The rearrangement links TRBV6-7 to TRBJ2-3; D is undetermined. TRBV6-7 is identified as an open reading frame with a role that is uncertain. The CDR3 length is 16 residues. The ends were cut back, 0 bases at V and 8 bases at J, with 18 bases in the middle. CDR3 in DNA: TGTGCCAGCAGTTACTCGCTCGGATTGGGCAACCGTACGCAGTATTTT. As protein: CASSYSLGLGNRTQYF.

The chain links TRBV2 to TRBJ2-1, with 8 bases fitting TRBD1. J gave up 5 bases and V 6 bases, and 3 bases lay outside the gene matches. Germline assignment: CDR1 SNHLY and CDR2 FYNNEI. This CDR3 contains 13 residues. CDR3 bases: TGTGCCAGCAGCCGACAGGGGAACAATGAGCAGTTCTTC. Residues: CASSRQGNNEQFF.

DNA for the CDR3: TGTGCCAGCAGTGAAAATCGGGGTCAGCCCCAGCATTTT. It translates to CASSENRGQPQHF. The gene calls are TRBV6-1 and TRBJ1-5; D call uncertain. V was clipped by 2 bases and J by 6 bases, with 8 bases between them. Germline V CDR1 and CDR2: MNHNS, SASEGT. The CDR3 runs 13 residues.

The V call is TRBV4-2, the J call TRBJ2-1; D possibly corresponds to TRBD2 (6 bases). V was clipped by 0 bases and J by 4 bases, with 10 bases between them. The CDR3 length is 15 residues. Germline V CDR1 and CDR2: LGHNA, YNFKEQ. The CDR3: CASSQDFGGYNEQFF. CDR3 coding DNA: TGTGCCAGCAGCCAAGATTTCGGGGGATACAATGAGCAGTTCTTC.

This clone appeared once. The chain links TRBV5-1 to TRBJ2-1, with D perhaps matching TRBD2 (6 bases). Trimming left V 4 bases short and J 7 bases short, with 18 bases between. Germline V CDR1 and CDR2: SGHRS, YFSETQ. The CDR3 runs 15 residues. The CDR3 spells CASSPPAGGVNEQFF. The CDR3 DNA reads TGCGCCAGCAGCCCGCCGGCCGGAGGGGTGAATGAGCAGTTCTTC.

The V and J genes are TRBV2 and TRBJ2-7; 7 bases line up with TRBD1. The CDR3 is 14 amino acids. V lost 3 bases to trimming and J lost 4 bases; unmatched junction nucleotides: 6. Germline loops: CDR1 SNHLY, CDR2 FYNNEI. The CDR3 sequence is CASSDEGARYEQYF. CDR3 bases: TGTGCCAGCAGTGACGAGGGGGCAAGGTACGAGCAGTACTTC.

J is TRBJ1-2 and V is TRBV6-9, with a weak D call TRBD1 (6 bases). The CDR3 length is 14 residues. The V and J ends lost 4 bases and 3 bases respectively, with 12 bases between them. The V gene's germline CDR1 is MNHGY and CDR2 SVAAGI. Written as DNA, the CDR3 is TGTGCCAGCAGTTCTGGGACATCCTACTATGGCTACACCTTC. It codes for CASSSGTSYYGYTF.

V is TRBV6-5 and J is TRBJ2-7; TRBD1 might be the D (5 bases). The germline V and J ends were trimmed by 6 bases and 5 bases, with 11 bases remaining between them. Per germline, CDR1 MNHEY and CDR2 SVGAGI. CDR3 length: 12 amino acids. CDR3 loop: CASRYSGNEQYF. The CDR3, as DNA: TGTGCCAGCAGGTATTCAGGGAACGAGCAGTACTTC.

The chain carries TRBV18 and TRBJ1-1; 9 nucleotides agree with TRBD1. CDR3 length: 15 amino acids. The germline V gene encodes CDR1 KGHSH and CDR2 LQKENI. The V gene end was trimmed by 0 bases and the J gene end by 11 bases; junction bases not matched to a gene: 10. The CDR3 is CASSPPSRQGGMAFF. The DNA of the CDR3 is TGTGCCAGCTCACCACCGTCTAGACAGGGGGGAATGGCTTTCTTT.

The chain couples TRBV27 to TRBJ1-6; TRBD1 might be the D (6 bases). Between the trimmed V and J ends, which lost 2 bases and 12 bases, there was a span of 14 bases. Germline CDR1 reads MNHEY; CDR2 reads SMNVEV (reference sequence). The CDR3 spans 14 residues. Written as DNA, the CDR3 is TGTGCCAGCAGTTTAGTTTTAAAAGGGGGACCCCTCCACTTT. Amino acid sequence: CASSLVLKGGPLHF.

This clone occurred a few times. The rearrangement uses TRBV6-1 and TRBJ2-7; TRBD1 matches at 10 bases. Looked up from germline, CDR1 is MNHNS and CDR2 is SASEGT. The CDR3 is 15 amino acids. V shed 2 bases and J 5 bases; nucleotides not matched to a gene: 6. The CDR3 DNA reads as TGTGCCAGCAGTGAATGGGACAGGGGCGTGGACGAGCAGTACTTC. It codes for CASSEWDRGVDEQYF.

V gene TRBV2 combines with J gene TRBJ1-2; the D gene is possibly TRBD1 (6 bases). CDR1 is SNHLY and CDR2 is FYNNEI in the germline V gene. V lost 6 bases to trimming and J lost 3 bases, with 17 bases between them. The CDR3 is made up of 15 amino acids. CDR3 sequence reads: CASSPRQEPYYGYTF. Here the CDR3 DNA reads TGTGCCAGCAGCCCCAGACAGGAACCCTACTATGGCTACACCTTC.

The V call is TRBV6-6, the J call TRBJ1-1; 8 bases align to TRBD1. CDR1 is MNHNY, CDR2 SVGAGI, per germline (reference sequence). The CDR3 sequence is 15 residues long. V shed 2 bases and J 1 base; nucleotides not matched to a gene: 3. CDR3 loop: CASSYGGTGNTEAFF. The CDR3 DNA reads as TGTGCCAGCAGTTACGGCGGGACAGGGAACACTGAAGCTTTCTTT.

The rearrangement joins TRBV7-2 to TRBJ1-2, with 9 positions matching TRBD1. The CDR3 loop spans 14 amino acids. The germline V gene has CDR1 SGHTA and CDR2 FQGNSA. V was clipped by 5 bases and J by 8 bases; unmatched bases: 9. DNA for the CDR3: TGTGCCAGCAGCCTAACAACAGGGGGCTACGGCTACACCTTC. Its protein product is CASSLTTGGYGYTF.

J is TRBJ2-7 and V is TRBV5-1; a possible D gene is TRBD1 (6 bases). V dropped 3 bases and J dropped 3 bases, with 13 bases sitting between them. Germline CDR1 SGHRS, CDR2 YFSETQ. CDR3 length equals 14 residues. The CDR3 DNA reads as TGCGCCAGCAGCTCCTCCACAGGGTTCTACGAGCAGTACTTC. Translated, it gives CASSSSTGFYEQYF.

This clone was detected once. The chain combines TRBV19 with TRBJ1-6; TRBD1 agrees at 7 bases. V gave up 4 bases and J gave up 11 bases; unmatched junction bases: 14. The germline V gene has CDR1 LNHDA and CDR2 SQIVND (reference sequence). This CDR3 is built from 16 residues. The CDR3: CASSRENRDSRTPLHF. CDR3 in DNA: TGTGCCAGTAGTAGAGAGAACCGGGACAGTAGAACACCCCTCCACTTT. The full variable domain, completed using reference TRBV19 and TRBJ1-6, is DGGITQSPKYLFRKEGQNVTLSCEQNLNHDAMYWYRQDPGQGLRLIYYSQIVNDFQKGDIAEGYSVSREKKESFPLTVTSAQKNPTAFYLCASSRENRDSRTPLHFGNGTRLTVT.

The rearrangement links TRBV7-9 to TRBJ2-3, with 8 bases that match TRBD1. The ends lost 6 bases at V and 6 bases at J; junction bases unmatched: 8. Germline CDR1 is SEHNR and CDR2 is FQNEAQ (reference sequence). CDR3 length equals 14 residues. CDR3 DNA: TGTGCCAGCAGTGGACAGGGTGAGCCGGATACGCAGTATTTT. Translated: CASSGQGEPDTQYF.

This clone has a single count. The chain combines TRBV20-1 with TRBJ1-5, with D maybe TRBD1 (5 bases). The CDR3 length is 14 residues. The germline gives CDR1 DFQATT, CDR2 SNEGSKA (reference sequence). This CDR3 is CGAGGLYSNQPQHF. CDR3 DNA sequence: TGCGGGGCTGGTGGGCTTTATAGCAATCAGCCCCAGCATTTT.

The rearrangement links TRBV5-1 to TRBJ2-7; 9 nucleotides agree with TRBD1. From germline, CDR1 is SGHRS and CDR2 YFSETQ. V dropped 4 bases and J dropped 4; count of bases not matched to a gene: 9. This CDR3 contains 15 residues. The CDR3 here is CASSLQGTGSYEQYF. The CDR3 DNA sequence: TGCGCCAGCAGCCTACAAGGGACAGGGTCGTACGAGCAGTACTTC.

This clone was counted only a few times. The V call is TRBV10-3, the J call TRBJ1-2, with D uncertain. Trimming shortened V by 0 bases and J by 7 bases, and 12 bases separated the two germline ends. This CDR3 region has 14 residues. The germline gives CDR1 ENHRY, CDR2 SYGVKD. The CDR3 here is CAISESGSGSGYTF. The CDR3 region has the DNA TGTGCCATCAGTGAGTCCGGGAGCGGCTCTGGCTACACCTTC.

V and J are TRBV7-2 and TRBJ1-4; 8 nucleotides agree with TRBD1. The germline gives CDR1 SGHTA, CDR2 FQGNSA. The V and J ends lost 6 bases and 2 bases, in that order; junction bases with no gene match: 5. This CDR3 region has 15 residues. CDR3 nucleotide sequence: TGTGCCAGCAGGCAGAGGACAGGGACTAATGAAAAACTGTTTTTT. This sequence encodes CASRQRTGTNEKLFF.

The chain recombines TRBV5-4 with TRBJ1-2, with 8 bases that match TRBD1. Trimming at V came to 0 bases and at J to 4 bases, leaving 5 bases not matched to a gene. Germline CDR1 and CDR2: SGHNT and YYREEE (reference sequence). CDR3 length equals 15 residues. CDR3 in DNA: TGTGCCAGCAGCTTGGCGCCAGGGGGCGCCTATGGCTACACCTTC. It specifies CASSLAPGGAYGYTF.

This chain connects TRBV27 to TRBJ2-3, with 14 nucleotides matching TRBD2. The CDR3 consists of 14 residues. Trimming took 5 bases from V and 9 from J; bases not matched to a gene: 4. Germline V gene sequence: CDR1 MNHEY, CDR2 SMNVEV (reference sequence). The CDR3 sequence: CASSRGLAGATQYF. CDR3 nucleotide sequence: TGTGCCAGCAGTAGGGGACTAGCGGGGGCGACGCAGTATTTT.

This sequence joins TRBV9 and TRBJ2-7, with 10 bases fitting TRBD1. The CDR3 consists of 15 residues. Germline assignment: CDR1 SGDLS and CDR2 YYNGEE. V gave up 0 bases and J gave up 3 bases; unmatched junction bases: 3. This CDR3 reads CASSVGDRGNYEQYF. In nucleotides, the CDR3 is TGTGCCAGCAGCGTAGGGGACAGGGGAAACTACGAGCAGTACTTC. The full variable domain, with the rest looked up from reference TRBV9 and TRBJ2-7, is DSGVTQTPKHLITATGQRVTLRCSPRSGDLSVYWYQQSLDQGLQFLIQYYNGEERAKGNILERFSAQQFPDLHSELNLSSLELGDSALYFCASSVGDRGNYEQYFGPGTRLTVT.